This is a list of T cell receptor beta chains from one sample in a study of T cell changes during pregnancy in multiple sclerosis. Sequencing was performed with immunoSEQ multiplex PCR; in TCRdb, only in-frame clones are kept and a portion is missing. The sample has more than 40,000 clones; roughly 90% are singletons. The sequenced sample was peripheral blood, obtained in the first trimester of pregnancy. The receptor source for this set is a female donor in good health, enrolled as a control in a pregnancy study. CDR3s leave out the opening cysteine and the closing phenylalanine or tryptophan.

>TRBV30|13|TRBJ2-1
AWRGGVSSYNEQF
>TRBV2|10|TRBJ2-7
ASRTSGYEQY
>TRBV7-2|13|TRBJ2-7
ASSSLSTSRGEQY
>TRBV2|10|TRBJ2-7
ASTRLTPEQY
>TRBV9|11|TRBJ1-1
ASSVSTGDEAF
>TRBV7-9|13|TRBJ2-7
ASSLGSAGTYEQY
>TRBV5-4|12|TRBJ1-4
ASSLSLSDEKLF
>TRBV6-5|14|TRBJ2-1
ASSYSTVKGFNEQF
>TRBV5-1|11|TRBJ2-5
ASSLNRVETQY
>TRBV27|12|TRBJ1-2
ASSFRQIKLGYT
>TRBV10-3|15|TRBJ2-3
AISESGGGGSTDTQY
>TRBV30|12|TRBJ2-2
AWGGGSYTGELF
>TRBV18|13|TRBJ2-1
ASSPDGGSYNEQF
>TRBV6-6|12|TRBJ2-5
ASTASGRGETQY